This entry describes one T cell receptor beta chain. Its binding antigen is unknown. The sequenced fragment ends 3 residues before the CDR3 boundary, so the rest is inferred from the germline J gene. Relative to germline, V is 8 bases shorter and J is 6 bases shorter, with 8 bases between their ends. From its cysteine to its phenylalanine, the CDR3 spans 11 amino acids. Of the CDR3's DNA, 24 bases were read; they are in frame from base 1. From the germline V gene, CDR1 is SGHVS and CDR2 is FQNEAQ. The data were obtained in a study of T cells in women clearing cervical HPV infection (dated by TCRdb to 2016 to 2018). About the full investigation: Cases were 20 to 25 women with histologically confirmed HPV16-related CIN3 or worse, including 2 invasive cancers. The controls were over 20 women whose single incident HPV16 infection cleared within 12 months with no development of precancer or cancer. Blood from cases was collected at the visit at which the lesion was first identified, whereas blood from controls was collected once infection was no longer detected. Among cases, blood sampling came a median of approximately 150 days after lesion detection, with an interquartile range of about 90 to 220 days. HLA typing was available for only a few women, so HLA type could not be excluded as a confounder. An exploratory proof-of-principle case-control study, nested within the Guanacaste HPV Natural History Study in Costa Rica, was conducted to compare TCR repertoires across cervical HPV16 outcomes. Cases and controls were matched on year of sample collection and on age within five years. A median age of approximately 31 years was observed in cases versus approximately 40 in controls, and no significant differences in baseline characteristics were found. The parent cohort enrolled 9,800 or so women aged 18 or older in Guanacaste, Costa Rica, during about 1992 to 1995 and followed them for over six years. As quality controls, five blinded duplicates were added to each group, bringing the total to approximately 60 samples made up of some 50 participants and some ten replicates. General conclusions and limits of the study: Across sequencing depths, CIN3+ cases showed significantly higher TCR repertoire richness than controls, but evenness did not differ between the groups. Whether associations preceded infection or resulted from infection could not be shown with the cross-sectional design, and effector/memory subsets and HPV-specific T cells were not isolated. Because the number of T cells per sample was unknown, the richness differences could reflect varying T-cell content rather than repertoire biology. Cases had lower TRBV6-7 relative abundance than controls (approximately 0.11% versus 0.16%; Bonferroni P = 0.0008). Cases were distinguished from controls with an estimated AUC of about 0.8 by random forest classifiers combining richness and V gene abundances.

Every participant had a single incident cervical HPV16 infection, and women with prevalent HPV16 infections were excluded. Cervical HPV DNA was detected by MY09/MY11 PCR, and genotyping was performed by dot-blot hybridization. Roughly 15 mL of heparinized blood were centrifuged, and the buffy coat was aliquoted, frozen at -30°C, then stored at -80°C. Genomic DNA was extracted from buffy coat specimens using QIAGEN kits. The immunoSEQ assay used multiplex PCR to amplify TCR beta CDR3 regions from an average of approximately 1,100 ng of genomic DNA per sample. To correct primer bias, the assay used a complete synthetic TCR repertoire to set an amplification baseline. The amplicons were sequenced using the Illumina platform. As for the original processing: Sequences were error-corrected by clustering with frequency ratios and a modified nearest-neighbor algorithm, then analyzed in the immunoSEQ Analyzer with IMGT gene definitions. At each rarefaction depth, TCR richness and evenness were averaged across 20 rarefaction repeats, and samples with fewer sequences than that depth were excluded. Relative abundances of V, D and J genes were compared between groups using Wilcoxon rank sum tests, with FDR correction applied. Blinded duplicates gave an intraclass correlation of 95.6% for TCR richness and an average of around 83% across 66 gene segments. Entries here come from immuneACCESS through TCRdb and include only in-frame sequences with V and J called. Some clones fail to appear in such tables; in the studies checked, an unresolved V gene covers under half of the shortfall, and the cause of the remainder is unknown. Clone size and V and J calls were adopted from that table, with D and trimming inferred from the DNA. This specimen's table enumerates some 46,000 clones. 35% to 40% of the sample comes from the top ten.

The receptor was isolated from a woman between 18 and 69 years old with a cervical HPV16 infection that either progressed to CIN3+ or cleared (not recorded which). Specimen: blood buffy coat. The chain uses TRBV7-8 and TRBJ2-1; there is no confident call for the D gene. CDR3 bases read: TGTGCCAGCCAGGCCTCCAATGAG. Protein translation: CASQASNE. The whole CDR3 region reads CASQASNEQFF.